A single sample gave rise to the 10 T cell receptor beta chains below, sequenced in a study of shared clonotypes between healthy human individuals. Data came from immunoSEQ multiplex PCR; TCRdb stores just in-frame clones and leaves some out. The table lists some 1.5 million clones, 95% to 99% of them singletons, with about 0.45% in the top ten. Sequencing used naive CD4+ T cells sorted from blood. Subset denoted: CD45RA+ positively selected. These TCRs come from a man in his thirties or forties in good health.

This clone occurred once. The chain has TRBV28 and TRBJ2-1; tentatively, D is TRBD2 (5 bases). The V end was cut by 3 bases, the J end by 8 bases, with 17 bases between. The germline V gene encodes CDR1 MDHEN and CDR2 SYDVKM. CDR3 size: 15 residues. The CDR3 sequence: CASSLKFRRRDEQFF. The CDR3 DNA follows: TGTGCCAGCAGTTTGAAGTTCCGGAGGCGAGATGAGCAGTTCTTC.

With respect to this clone: The junction departs from the called germline gene at one end, perhaps through a read error. The V call is TRBV29-1, the J call TRBJ2-4; no definite D call. There are 16 residues in the CDR3. In germline, CDR1 is SQVTM, CDR2 ANQGSEA. CDR3 DNA: TGCAGCGTGGCCCCCCTGGCGGTATTTGCCAAAAACGTTCAGTACTTC. Its protein product is CSVAPLAVFAKNVQYF.

The rearrangement links TRBV5-1 to TRBJ2-5, with 8 bases that match TRBD2. The CDR3 runs to 16 residues. The germline V gene encodes CDR1 SGHRS and CDR2 YFSETQ. Trimming removed 0 bases from V and 1 base from J; junction bases left unmatched: 5. The chain's CDR3 is CASSLGGAGAQETQYF. The CDR3 DNA follows: TGCGCCAGCAGCTTGGGTGGAGCGGGAGCCCAAGAGACCCAGTACTTC.

The chain links TRBV18 to TRBJ2-7; D uncertain. The germline gives CDR1 KGHSH, CDR2 LQKENI. The ends were cut back, 3 bases at V and 0 bases at J, with 18 bases in the middle. The CDR3 runs to 17 residues. The CDR3 nucleotides are TGTGCCAGCTCACCTCAAAGATCGACCCGTAGCTCCTACGAGCAGTACTTC. Translation: CASSPQRSTRSSYEQYF.

The chain's CDR3 is CASSESSTEQFF. CDR3 nucleotide sequence: TGCGCCAGCAGTGAGAGCTCTACTGAGCAGTTCTTC. The V gene is TRBV10-1, the J gene TRBJ2-1; D is ambiguous. Per the germline V gene, CDR1 is WNHNN and CDR2 is SYGVQD (reference sequence). V dropped 2 bases and J dropped 9 bases, with 8 bases sitting between them. CDR3 length equals 12 residues.

The chain couples TRBV28 to TRBJ1-1, with D unresolved. Trimming removed 4 bases from V and 5 bases from J, with 11 bases in between. The germline CDR1 and CDR2 sequences are MDHEN and SYDVKM. The CDR3 runs 13 residues. As DNA, the CDR3 is TGTGCCAGCAGTTCGGGGTCGGGTACTGAAGCTTTCTTT. The encoded protein is CASSSGSGTEAFF.

This clone was counted once. Other DNA sequences from this sample encode an identical CDR3 as well. The V call is TRBV20-1, the J call TRBJ2-5; no clear D gene. V was cut by 3 bases and J by 5 bases, with 7 bases left in between. CDR1 and CDR2 from the germline V gene are DFQATT and SNEGSKA (reference sequence). The CDR3 has 11 residues. In DNA form, the CDR3 reads TGCAGTGCTAGCAAAGGGGAGACCCAGTACTTC. It translates to CSASKGETQYF.

The CDR3 here is CASTYRDRVHEQYF. DNA for the CDR3: TGTGCCAGCACCTACCGGGACAGGGTCCACGAGCAGTACTTC. The J gene is TRBJ2-7, the V gene TRBV6-4, with TRBD1 matching 9 bases. CDR1 and CDR2 (germline): MRHNA, SNTAGT. This CDR3 has 14 amino acids. V lost 7 bases to trimming and J lost 5 bases; unmatched junction nucleotides: 9.

The chain employs TRBV2 and TRBJ1-2, with a weak D call TRBD1 (6 bases). This CDR3 comprises 15 residues. V shed 6 bases and J shed 3 bases, with 17 bases lying between them. CDR1 is SNHLY, CDR2 FYNNEI, per germline. CDR3 coding DNA: TGTGCCAGCAGATCGCAGGGGACGGTCGACTATGGCTACACCTTC. Its translation: CASRSQGTVDYGYTF.

The chain uses TRBV10-3 and TRBJ2-1, with D perhaps assigned TRBD1 or TRBD2 (5 bases each). This CDR3 has 15 residues. CDR1 is ENHRY, CDR2 SYGVKD, per germline. V shed 6 bases and J shed 4 bases, with 16 bases lying between them. In nucleotides, the CDR3 is TGTGCCATCAGCCGGGACGGATCCAGGTACAATGAGCAGTTCTTC. Residues: CAISRDGSRYNEQFF.